Below are 28 T cell receptor beta chains sequenced from a single sample in a study of blood T cell repertoires in COVID-19. Repertoires were generated with immunoSEQ multiplex PCR, while TCRdb's copy carries only in-frame clones and drops some. Of approximately 50,000 clones in the sample, roughly nine tenths were seen once. Sequenced sample: peripheral blood. These receptors were obtained from a middle-aged man with acute or convalescent COVID-19.

The chain is built from TRBV6-2 or TRBV6-3 and TRBJ2-5, with TRBD2 as a possible D gene (6 bases). V lost 4 bases and J lost 5, with 17 bases in between. This CDR3 is 15 amino acids long. Looked up from germline, CDR1 is MNHEY and CDR2 is SVGEGT. The CDR3, as DNA: TGTGCCAGCAGTTCCACCCAGACTAGTGCGGAGACCCAGTACTTC. Translation gives CASSSTQTSAETQYF.

This chain connects TRBV7-2 to TRBJ1-1; the D gene is possibly TRBD1 (6 bases). The CDR3 is made up of 17 amino acids. Per germline, CDR1 SGHTA and CDR2 FQGNSA. With 6 bases removed from V and 0 bases from J, the gap between germline ends came to 20 bases. The CDR3 reads CASSPKMRGGLNTEAFF. CDR3 in DNA: TGTGCCAGCAGTCCAAAAATGAGGGGGGGCTTGAACACTGAAGCTTTCTTT.

The CDR3 loop is CASSLSGVTFPTEAFF. The CDR3 DNA is TGTGCCAGCAGTTTGAGCGGCGTCACCTTTCCCACTGAAGCTTTCTTT. The genes are TRBV27 and TRBJ1-1, with D unclear. The CDR3 length is 16 residues. V was clipped by 3 bases and J by 4 bases, with 18 bases between them. Germline V gives CDR1 MNHEY, CDR2 SMNVEV (reference sequence).

The chain carries TRBV24-1 and TRBJ2-1, with TRBD2 identical over 10 bases. CDR1 is KGHDR, CDR2 SFDVKD, per germline. CDR3 length: 16 residues. V gave up 6 bases and J gave up 0 bases; unmatched junction bases: 4. The CDR3 bases are TGTGCCACCAGTTCATCTAGCGGGAGCTCCTACAATGAGCAGTTCTTC. It specifies CATSSSSGSSYNEQFF.

This chain connects TRBV5-1 to TRBJ1-2; 9 bases fit TRBD1. CDR3 length equals 14 residues. Germline CDR1 is SGHRS and CDR2 is YFSETQ. V gave up 0 bases and J gave up 6 bases; unmatched junction bases: 3. CDR3 loop: CASSLGTGADGYTF. The DNA for the CDR3 is TGCGCCAGCAGCTTGGGGACAGGGGCCGATGGCTACACCTTC.

The rearrangement links TRBV11-3 to TRBJ1-1, with a weak D call TRBD1 (5 bases). Germline V lookup: CDR1 SGHNT, CDR2 YENEEA. V lost 1 base to trimming and J lost 11 bases, with 14 bases between them. The CDR3 spans 13 residues. CDR3 sequence reads: CASSLAGAGRAFF. As DNA, the CDR3 is TGTGCCAGCAGCTTAGCCGGGGCAGGGAGGGCTTTCTTT.

This clone was seen just once. This chain joins TRBV7-9 and TRBJ2-1; maybe TRBD2 (6 bases). This CDR3 region has 14 residues. Trimming pared 5 bases from V and 5 bases from J, leaving 13 bases between. The germline V gene has CDR1 SEHNR and CDR2 FQNEAQ (reference sequence). The CDR3 DNA sequence: TGTGCCAGCAGCCCCCGGGACTCAGACAATGAGCAGTTCTTC. As protein: CASSPRDSDNEQFF.

The chain is built from TRBV3-1 (or the pseudogene TRBV3-2) and TRBJ1-4; 10 nucleotides match TRBD1. The germline gives CDR1 LGHDT, CDR2 YNNKEL (reference sequence). The V gene end was trimmed by 4 bases and the J gene end by 1 base; junction bases not matched to a gene: 3. CDR3 length: 16 residues. CDR3 bases: TGTGCCAGCAGCCCCCGGGACAGGGGAACTAATGAAAAACTGTTTTTT. Translation gives CASSPRDRGTNEKLFF.

The chain links TRBV11-1 to TRBJ1-2; TRBD1 is a possible D gene (6 bases). CDR1 and CDR2 (germline): SGHAT, FQDESV (reference sequence). Trimming pared 0 bases from V and 5 bases from J, leaving 10 bases between. This CDR3 has 14 amino acids. CDR3 in DNA: TGTGCCAGCAGCTTAGCGGACAGCTGGTATGGCTACACCTTC. This gives the protein CASSLADSWYGYTF.

The CDR3 DNA is TGCGCCAGCTCGGACAGGGATCACAATCAGCCCCAGCATTTT. This gives the protein CASSDRDHNQPQHF. The V call is TRBV10-2, the J call TRBJ1-5, with 8 bases identical to TRBD1. Trimming removed 8 bases from V and 3 bases from J; junction bases left unmatched: 6. The CDR3 covers 14 residues. In germline, CDR1 is WSHSY, CDR2 SAAADI.

The gene calls are TRBV3-1 (or the pseudogene TRBV3-2) and TRBJ2-3; 7 bases line up with TRBD2. The V and J ends lost 0 bases and 3 bases, in that order; junction bases with no gene match: 9. Germline CDR1 and CDR2: LGHDT and YNNKEL (reference sequence). The CDR3 is 17 amino acids. CDR3 DNA: TGTGCCAGCAGCCAAGACAATAGCGGGTTTAGTACAGATACGCAGTATTTT. Translated: CASSQDNSGFSTDTQYF.

V gene TRBV6-2 or TRBV6-3 combines with J gene TRBJ2-1; TRBD2 aligns across 7 bases. Trimming removed 2 bases from V and 3 bases from J; junction bases left unmatched: 4. CDR1 is MNHEY, CDR2 SVGEGT, per germline. The CDR3 sequence is 15 residues long. This CDR3 reads CASSYRTSIYNEQFF. In nucleotides, the CDR3 is TGTGCCAGCAGTTACCGGACTAGTATCTACAATGAGCAGTTCTTC.

V usage is TRBV5-1 and J usage is TRBJ2-5; 8 nucleotides agree with TRBD1. Trimming took 4 bases from V and 4 from J; bases not matched to a gene: 9. Germline lookup yields CDR1 SGHRS and CDR2 YFSETQ. The CDR3 extends over 15 amino acids. The CDR3 loop is CASSHDTGGVETQYF. As DNA, the CDR3 is TGCGCCAGCAGCCACGACACAGGGGGTGTAGAGACCCAGTACTTC.

This clone showed up just once. CDR3 loop: CASSLAPSRETQYF. As DNA, the CDR3 is TGCGCCAGCAGCCTTGCACCGAGCCGGGAGACCCAGTACTTC. The chain couples TRBV5-1 to TRBJ2-5; D is unresolved. Between the trimmed V and J ends, which lost 4 bases and 5 bases, there was a span of 15 bases. The CDR3 totals 14 residues. Germline V gives CDR1 SGHRS, CDR2 YFSETQ.

The genes are TRBV3-1 (or the pseudogene TRBV3-2) and TRBJ2-2, with 12 bases lining up with TRBD2. Germline CDR1 reads LGHDT; CDR2 reads YNNKEL (reference sequence). The J segment lost 7 bases and the V segment lost 2 bases, leaving 5 bases of the junction unmatched. The CDR3 sequence is 16 residues long. CDR3 DNA sequence: TGTGCCAGCAGCCAACTAGCGGGAGGGCCTGGCGGGGAGCTGTTTTTT. Translation gives CASSQLAGGPGGELFF.

The V and J genes are TRBV19 and TRBJ1-2; 7 positions match TRBD1. Germline values: CDR1 LNHDA, CDR2 SQIVND (reference sequence). This CDR3 spans 14 amino acids. The V gene end was trimmed by 4 bases and the J gene end by 8 bases; junction bases not matched to a gene: 10. The CDR3 loop reads CASSNVSWTGGYTF. Here the CDR3 DNA reads TGTGCCAGTAGTAACGTGTCGTGGACAGGAGGCTACACCTTC.

The V and J genes are TRBV5-1 and TRBJ2-5, with 7 bases that match TRBD2. V gave up 4 bases and J gave up 4 bases; unmatched junction bases: 4. Germline lookup yields CDR1 SGHRS and CDR2 YFSETQ. This CDR3 region has 13 residues. CDR3 bases: TGCGCCAGCAGCGATTCGGGGGGAGAGACCCAGTACTTC. This encodes CASSDSGGETQYF.

The chain carries TRBV24-1 and TRBJ2-5; TRBD2 matches at 7 bases. This CDR3 region has 16 residues. Germline loops: CDR1 KGHDR, CDR2 SFDVKD. The V gene end was trimmed by 4 bases and the J gene end by 5 bases; junction bases not matched to a gene: 12. CDR3 DNA sequence: TGTGCCACCAGTGAGTCCGAAGGCGGGAGTGGGGAGACCCAGTACTTC. This codes for CATSESEGGSGETQYF.

The DNA of the CDR3 is TGTGCCAGCAGCACCCGACTAGCGCCGGCAGATACGCAGTATTTT. The encoded protein is CASSTRLAPADTQYF. The V call is TRBV11-2, the J call TRBJ2-3, with 8 bases lining up with TRBD2. The junction had 8 bases not matched to a gene; V was cut back by 5 bases and J by 4 bases. Germline V gene data show CDR1 as SGHAT and CDR2 as FQNNGV. This CDR3 has 15 residues.

The CDR3 DNA follows: TGTGCCAGCAGCTTAGCACAGGGGAGGCTAGCGGGAGATCAGGAGACCCAGTACTTC. Its protein product is CASSLAQGRLAGDQETQYF. This chain links TRBV7-2 with TRBJ2-5; 10 positions match TRBD2. The CDR3 covers 19 residues. After removal of 0 bases from V and 5 bases from J, the junction contained 15 bases not matched to a gene. In germline, CDR1 is SGHTA, CDR2 FQGNSA.

The rearrangement joins TRBV13 to TRBJ1-3; 7 nucleotides agree with TRBD1. This CDR3 is 15 amino acids long. CDR1 and CDR2 from the germline V gene are PRHDT and FYEKMQ (reference sequence). J was trimmed by 4 bases and V by 5 bases; bases with no gene match: 8. The CDR3: CASSLSGGSGNTIYF. CDR3 bases: TGTGCCAGCAGCCTCTCAGGGGGTTCCGGAAACACCATATATTTT.

V is TRBV5-1 and J is TRBJ2-7; 9 bases are shared with TRBD2. J gave up 6 bases and V 2 bases, and 9 bases lay outside the gene matches. Per the germline V gene, CDR1 is SGHRS and CDR2 is YFSETQ. The CDR3 runs to 15 residues. CDR3 sequence reads: CASSFEGGRAGEQYF. CDR3 nucleotide sequence: TGCGCCAGCAGCTTTGAAGGCGGGAGGGCCGGCGAGCAGTACTTC.

The sample holds a few counts of this clone. The rearrangement uses TRBV11-3 and TRBJ1-6, with 7 positions matching TRBD1. Germline V lookup: CDR1 SGHNT, CDR2 YENEEA. The CDR3 has 15 residues. The V gene end was trimmed by 5 bases and the J gene end by 8 bases; junction bases not matched to a gene: 9. The CDR3 sequence: CASSTEQGRYSPLHF. In DNA, the CDR3 is TGTGCCAGCAGCACAGAACAGGGGAGGTATTCACCCCTCCACTTT.

The rearrangement joins TRBV2 to TRBJ2-1, with D possibly TRBD1 on 5 matching bases. CDR3 length: 15 residues. Looked up from germline, CDR1 is SNHLY and CDR2 is FYNNEI. Trimming removed 5 bases from V and 0 bases from J, with 11 bases in between. The chain's CDR3 is CASSPQGSSYNEQFF. The CDR3 nucleotides read TGTGCCAGCAGTCCCCAGGGCAGCTCCTACAATGAGCAGTTCTTC.

The chain carries TRBV9 and TRBJ2-7; possible D gene TRBD1, 6 bases. Germline values: CDR1 SGDLS, CDR2 YYNGEE. Trimming left V 3 bases short and J 5 bases short, with 18 bases between. The CDR3 has 15 amino acids. CDR3: CASSGYEGDHNEQYF. As DNA, the CDR3 is TGTGCCAGCAGCGGTTACGAGGGGGACCACAACGAGCAGTACTTC.

The gene calls are TRBV6-5 and TRBJ1-5; TRBD1 aligns across 7 bases. J lost 2 bases, V lost 8 bases, and 9 bases had no gene match. The germline CDR1 and CDR2 sequences are MNHEY and SVGAGI. This CDR3 region has 15 residues. The CDR3 spells CASVDRVGGNQPQHF. The CDR3 region has the DNA TGTGCCAGCGTAGACAGGGTGGGCGGCAATCAGCCCCAGCATTTT.

The chain joins TRBV25-1 to TRBJ1-6; TRBD1 agrees at 7 bases. The CDR3 length is 16 residues. The germline V gene has CDR1 MGHDK and CDR2 SYGVNS. J was trimmed by 7 bases and V by 10 bases; bases with no gene match: 16. This CDR3 is CATETDPGQPNSPLHF. DNA for the CDR3: TGTGCCACCGAAACGGACCCGGGACAGCCAAATTCACCCCTCCACTTT.

The chain employs TRBV2 and TRBJ2-3; possible D gene TRBD1, 6 bases. Looked up from germline, CDR1 is SNHLY and CDR2 is FYNNEI. The CDR3 is made up of 13 amino acids. V was trimmed by 6 bases and J by 6 bases, leaving 13 bases between them. CDR3 DNA: TGTGCCAGCAGATTGCAGGGGTATGATACGCAGTATTTT. It is translated as CASRLQGYDTQYF.